This TCR beta chain is drawn from a study of blood T cell repertoires in COVID-19. Study background: Acute and convalescent COVID-19 samples came from the United States, Italy and Spain. Nucleic acid was either cDNA or gDNA, and it came from T cells, B-cell-depleted T cells, or PBMCs.

Germline assignment: CDR1 SGDLS and CDR2 YYNGEE. Trimming cost V 0 bases and J 0 bases, with 9 bases left between them. CDR3 length: 15 residues. Enrolment of Seattle patients took place during active infection, and they were followed longitudinally. TCRdb's copy holds only in-frame clones and misses some; the assay was immunoSEQ multiplex PCR. The table shows approximately 260,000 clones, with nearly 90% occurring only once. This TCR came from a woman aged 55-75 years with COVID-19, enrolled during active disease. The sample taken for sequencing was peripheral blood. V gene TRBV9 combines with J gene TRBJ1-2; no reliable D call. CDR3 residues: CASSVGGAANYGYTF. The CDR3 DNA reads TGTGCCAGCAGCGTAGGAGGAGCGGCTAACTATGGCTACACCTTC.